The source of this T cell receptor (beta chain) is a study of tumor-infiltrating lymphocytes in primary liver carcinoma. Looking at the study overall: Patients, male and female, were 30 to 69 years old. General study points: Tumor-adjacent and tumor-blood pairs shared a smaller degree of overlap than tumor region pairs.

CDR1 and CDR2 from the germline V gene are SGHAT and FQNNGV. This CDR3 has 16 residues. With a constant-region primer, TCR beta cDNA was made from around 530 ng of total RNA. Researchers made the TCR beta libraries by running three nested multiplex PCR rounds with slightly modified ARM-PCR. With TRBV1-TRBV30 forward primers and a C-beta reverse primer, the first two PCR rounds were run for around 11 cycles each. Each CDR3 protein is one row after TCRdb ran MiXCR on the multiplex PCR reads. In the table there are approximately 330,000 distinct CDR3 sequences, roughly 61% of which are singletons. Alongside blood RNA obtained from unsorted whole blood, germline DNA was also extracted. Concerning this clonotype itself: Its antigen is unidentified. The junction and the germline gene differ at one end; a read error may be behind it.

The receptor's source is a man in his forties with primary liver carcinoma and hepatitis B virus infection. Sequenced input: peripheral blood. The chain is built from TRBV11-2 and TRBJ2-1; 8 bases are a match to TRBD2. CDR3 sequence reads: CASSSIWTSINNEQFF. CDR3 DNA: TGTGCAAGCAGCTCGATATGGACTAGCATTAACAATGAGCAGTTCTTC.